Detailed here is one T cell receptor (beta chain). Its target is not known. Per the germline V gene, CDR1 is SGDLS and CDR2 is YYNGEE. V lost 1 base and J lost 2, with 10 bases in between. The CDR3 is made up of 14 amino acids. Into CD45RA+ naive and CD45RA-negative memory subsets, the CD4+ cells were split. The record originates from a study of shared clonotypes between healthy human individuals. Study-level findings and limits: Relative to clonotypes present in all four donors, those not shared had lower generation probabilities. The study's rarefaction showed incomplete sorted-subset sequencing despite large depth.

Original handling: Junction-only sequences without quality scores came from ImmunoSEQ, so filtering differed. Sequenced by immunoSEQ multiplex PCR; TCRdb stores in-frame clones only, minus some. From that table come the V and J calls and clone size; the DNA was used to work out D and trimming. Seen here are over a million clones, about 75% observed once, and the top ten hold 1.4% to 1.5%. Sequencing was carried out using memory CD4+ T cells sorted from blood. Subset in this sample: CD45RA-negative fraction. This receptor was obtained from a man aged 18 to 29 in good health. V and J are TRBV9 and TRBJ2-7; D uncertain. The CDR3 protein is CASSVSAGAYEQYF. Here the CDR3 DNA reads TGTGCCAGCAGCGTATCGGCCGGCGCCTACGAGCAGTACTTC.